These 28 T cell receptor beta chains were all obtained from the same sample, sequenced in a study of shared clonotypes between healthy human individuals. Produced via immunoSEQ multiplex PCR; TCRdb's table is partial and in-frame only. The sample consists of about 480,000 clones, roughly 85% of them appearing once. The material sequenced was PBMCs. These receptors originate from a woman aged 40-49 years in good health. Some clones in this sample may be carry-over from other donors' samples.

The J gene is TRBJ2-1, the V gene TRBV5-1; D perhaps matches TRBD1 (5 bases). This CDR3 is built from 13 residues. Trimming stripped 5 bases from V and 4 bases from J, with 10 bases between. Germline assignment: CDR1 SGHRS and CDR2 YFSETQ. CDR3 nucleotides: TGCGCCAGCAGTACCCGACAGTACAATGAGCAGTTCTTC. Translating gives CASSTRQYNEQFF.

This chain links TRBV27 with TRBJ1-5, with a possible D match to TRBD1 (5 bases). V gave up 5 bases and J gave up 0 bases, with 11 bases separating them. This CDR3 is built from 15 residues. Per the germline V gene, CDR1 is MNHEY and CDR2 is SMNVEV (reference sequence). This CDR3 reads CASSPAGYSNQPQHF. The DNA for the CDR3 is TGTGCCAGCAGTCCCGCAGGGTATAGCAATCAGCCCCAGCATTTT.

With regard to this clone: Only one base separates this from a far larger clonotype, so it likely reflects a read error. For the CDR3, the DNA is TGCAGCGTTGGGGCTAGCGGGAGCCTCTTGTCCAGGGAGCTGTTTTTT. It translates to CSVGASGSLLSRELFF. The chain combines TRBV29-1 with TRBJ2-2; the match to TRBD2 covers 10 bases. Germline-derived CDR1 and CDR2 are SQVTM and ANQGSEA. With V trimmed by 4 bases and J by 9 bases, 14 bases remained unmatched. The length of the CDR3 is 16 residues.

On this clone itself: One junction end does not reproduce the germline sequence, and a read error may be involved. The rearrangement uses TRBV7-7 and TRBJ2-5, with 11 bases matching TRBD2. The CDR3 is made up of 17 amino acids. Germline CDR1 is SSHAT and CDR2 is FNYEAQ (reference sequence). For the CDR3, the DNA is TGTGCTAGCAGCTCCTTAACTAGCGGGAGAGGTCAAGAGACCCAGTACTTC. Translating it yields CASSSLTSGRGQETQYF. The whole variable domain, remainder taken from reference TRBV7-7 and TRBJ2-5, is GAGVSQSPRYKVTKRGQDVTLRCDPISSHATLYWYQQALGQGPEFLTYFNYEAQPDKSGLPSDRFSAERPEGSISTLTIQRTEQRDSAMYRCASSSLTSGRGQETQYFGPGTRLLVL.

This rearrangement joins TRBV28 to TRBJ2-3; 7 nucleotides agree with TRBD1. The V gene end was trimmed by 4 bases and the J gene end by 1 base; junction bases not matched to a gene: 5. CDR3 length equals 15 residues. Germline V gene sequence: CDR1 MDHEN, CDR2 SYDVKM. The chain's CDR3 is CASSYAGTGTDTQYF. Written as DNA, the CDR3 is TGTGCCAGCAGTTACGCCGGGACAGGCACAGATACGCAGTATTTT.

The CDR3 sequence is CASSSDGANEKLFF. As DNA, the CDR3 is TGTGCCAGCAGTTCCGACGGGGCGAATGAAAAACTGTTTTTT. The J gene is TRBJ1-4, the V gene TRBV6-5, with a possible D match to TRBD1 (5 bases). CDR3 length equals 14 residues. The germline V and J ends were trimmed by 4 bases and 5 bases, with 11 bases remaining between them. Per germline, CDR1 MNHEY and CDR2 SVGAGI.

The chain carries TRBV29-1 and TRBJ2-5; 7 bases are shared with TRBD1. V dropped 3 bases and J dropped 4; count of bases not matched to a gene: 5. Germline V CDR1 and CDR2: SQVTM, ANQGSEA. The CDR3 is 13 residues long. CDR3 amino acids: CSVEVSGGETQYF. The CDR3, as DNA: TGCAGCGTTGAGGTGTCAGGGGGAGAGACCCAGTACTTC. The full variable domain, completed using reference TRBV29-1 and TRBJ2-5, is SAVISQKPSRDICQRGTSLTIQCQVDSQVTMMFWYRQQPGQSLTLIATANQGSEATYESGFVIDKFPISRPNLTFSTLTVSNMSPEDSSIYLCSVEVSGGETQYFGPGTRLLVL.

This sequence joins TRBV7-3 and TRBJ2-1; the D is unclear. Germline CDR1 reads SGHTA; CDR2 reads FQGTGA. Trimming left V 0 bases short and J 0 bases short, with 3 bases between. The CDR3 has 14 residues. The DNA of the CDR3 is TGTGCCAGCAGCTTAACGATCTCCTACAATGAGCAGTTCTTC. Its translation is CASSLTISYNEQFF.

The rearrangement uses TRBV6-6 and TRBJ2-7; tentatively, D is TRBD1 or TRBD2 (7 bases each). CDR1 is MNHNY and CDR2 is SVGAGI in the germline V gene (reference sequence). There are 14 residues in the CDR3. The V and J ends lost 8 bases and 2 bases respectively, with 16 bases between them. The CDR3 region has the DNA TGTGCCAGCTGGGGGGAGGGGGCGGCCTACGAGCAGTACTTC. This codes for CASWGEGAAYEQYF.

The J gene is TRBJ1-2, the V gene TRBV11-2; D not certain. Germline CDR1 SGHAT, CDR2 FQNNGV. V was trimmed by 0 bases and J by 4 bases, leaving 9 bases between them. The CDR3 is 14 residues long. The CDR3 DNA reads TGTGCCAGCAGCTTAGAAAGACAAAGCTATGGCTACACCTTC. This codes for CASSLERQSYGYTF. The full variable domain, its missing parts supplied by reference TRBV11-2 and TRBJ1-2, is EAGVAQSPRYKIIEKRQSVAFWCNPISGHATLYWYQQILGQGPKLLIQFQNNGVVDDSQLPKDRFSAERLKGVDSTLKIQPAKLEDSAVYLCASSLERQSYGYTFGSGTRLTVV.

This clone was picked up one time. This sample includes further DNA sequences coding for the same CDR3. The chain employs TRBV28 and TRBJ1-5; D is uncertain. Germline V gene sequence: CDR1 MDHEN, CDR2 SYDVKM. Deletions cut 2 bases from V and 2 bases from J, with 7 bases between. The CDR3 is 14 amino acids. The CDR3 DNA is TGTGCCAGCAGTTTAATTTCTGGCAATCAGCCCCAGCATTTT. As protein: CASSLISGNQPQHF. Complete variable domain (other parts from reference TRBV28 and TRBJ1-5): DVKVTQSSRYLVKRTGEKVFLECVQDMDHENMFWYRQDPGLGLRLIYFSYDVKMKEKGDIPEGYSVSREKKERFSLILESASTNQTSMYLCASSLISGNQPQHFGDGTRLSIL.

This clone occurred a few times. The chain links TRBV30 to TRBJ1-1, with D possibly being TRBD1 (5 bases). The germline V and J ends were trimmed by 4 bases and 4 bases, with 16 bases remaining between them. The CDR3 length is 14 residues. From germline, CDR1 is GTSNPN and CDR2 SVGIG (reference sequence). The CDR3 protein is CAWTDRGRGTEAFF. CDR3 nucleotide sequence: TGTGCCTGGACCGACAGAGGGCGAGGCACTGAAGCTTTCTTT.

In the case of this clone: A far larger clone is a single base away, which makes a read error likely. Within the sample, other DNA sequences also encode this same CDR3. V and J are TRBV7-9 and TRBJ1-2; 10 nucleotides agree with TRBD1. V lost 5 bases, J lost 6 bases, and 15 bases stayed unmatched. Per germline, CDR1 SEHNR and CDR2 FQNEAQ (reference sequence). CDR3 length equals 17 residues. The CDR3 is CASSDSGTGVNSDGYTF. The CDR3 DNA is TGTGCCAGCAGCGATTCGGGGACAGGGGTCAATAGCGATGGCTACACCTTC.

With respect to this clone: A single base separates this from a much larger clone, so it may be a read error. This specimen includes other DNA sequences encoding the same CDR3. V usage is TRBV27 and J usage is TRBJ2-7; D gene unclear. In germline, CDR1 is MNHEY, CDR2 SMNVEV (reference sequence). The CDR3 has 11 amino acids. Trimming removed 4 bases at V and 2 bases at J, with 3 bases between. CDR3 in amino acids: CASSSTYEQYF. DNA for the CDR3: TGTGCCAGCAGTTCTACCTACGAGCAGTACTTC.

The chain carries TRBV28 and TRBJ2-1; 7 nucleotides line up with TRBD1. V lost 2 bases, J lost 8 bases, and 6 bases stayed unmatched. The length of the CDR3 is 14 residues. Germline V gene sequence: CDR1 MDHEN, CDR2 SYDVKM. CDR3 residues: CASSLGDRADEQFF. CDR3 nucleotide sequence: TGTGCCAGCAGTTTAGGGGACAGAGCGGATGAGCAGTTCTTC.

This clone occurred a few times. V usage is TRBV7-3 and J usage is TRBJ2-2; D not resolved. In germline, CDR1 is SGHTA, CDR2 FQGTGA. This CDR3 comprises 13 residues. The germline V and J ends were trimmed by 5 bases and 7 bases, with 11 bases remaining between them. Here the CDR3 DNA reads TGTGCCAGCAGCCTCCGGTGGGGCGGGGAGCTGTTTTTT. It is translated as CASSLRWGGELFF.

This clone was detected only a few times. J is TRBJ1-1 and V is TRBV14; D unclear. CDR3 length equals 13 residues. V was pared by 3 bases and J by 11 bases, with 16 bases between. Per the germline V gene, CDR1 is SGHDN and CDR2 is FVKESK. The CDR3 reads CASSQLNSAGAFF. The CDR3 DNA reads TGTGCCAGCAGCCAGCTAAACTCGGCGGGGGCTTTCTTT.

This clone showed up just once. V is TRBV7-9 and J is TRBJ1-3, with D possibly being TRBD1 (5 bases). Germline V gene data show CDR1 as SEHNR and CDR2 as FQNEAQ (reference sequence). The CDR3 is made up of 14 amino acids. Trimming took off 6 bases at V and 2 bases at J, with 11 bases between the two ends. CDR3 DNA: TGTGCCAGCAGTTCGGACACCCCTGGAAACACCATATATTTT. This translates into CASSSDTPGNTIYF.

The table lists this clone with a few counts. The V and J genes are TRBV19 and TRBJ2-3; D is undetermined. Looked up from germline, CDR1 is LNHDA and CDR2 is SQIVND (reference sequence). V lost 1 base to trimming and J lost 10 bases, with 9 bases between them. The CDR3 length is 12 residues. The CDR3 sequence: CASSIVPTAQYF. Written as DNA, the CDR3 is TGTGCCAGTAGTATAGTCCCCACCGCGCAGTATTTT.

V usage is TRBV29-1 and J usage is TRBJ2-1; no clear D gene. Per germline, CDR1 SQVTM and CDR2 ANQGSEA. This CDR3 is 15 amino acids long. The V gene lost 0 bases and the J gene lost 8 bases, with 17 bases spanning the gap. Written as DNA, the CDR3 is TGCAGCGTTGAAGACCTAGATTCGATGGTCTATGAGCAGTTCTTC. It is translated as CSVEDLDSMVYEQFF.

The chain joins TRBV6-6 to TRBJ2-2; D is undetermined. Germline-derived CDR1 and CDR2 are MNHNY and SVGAGI (reference sequence). This CDR3 region has 12 residues. V lost 2 bases, J lost 8 bases, and 6 bases lay in between. The CDR3 region is CASSYPGGELFF. The CDR3 nucleotides read TGTGCCAGCAGTTACCCAGGAGGGGAGCTGTTTTTT.

With regard to this clone: In the same sample, other DNA sequences code for this CDR3. This chain connects TRBV7-2 to TRBJ1-4; D ambiguous. Germline loops: CDR1 SGHTA, CDR2 FQGNSA. The ends were cut back, 6 bases at V and 5 bases at J, with 10 bases in the middle. The CDR3 totals 13 residues. The CDR3, as DNA: TGTGCCAGCAGTCCCGGGCGGAATGAAAAACTGTTTTTT. It encodes CASSPGRNEKLFF.

J is TRBJ1-3 and V is TRBV4-1; 7 positions agree with TRBD1. This CDR3 has 17 residues. Germline values: CDR1 MGHRA, CDR2 YSYEKL. Trimming at V came to 2 bases and at J to 4 bases, leaving 11 bases not matched to a gene. The CDR3 coding sequence is TGCGCCAGCAGCCAAACTACCGGGACAGCGATGGGAAACACCATATATTTT. Its protein product is CASSQTTGTAMGNTIYF.

This chain connects TRBV9 to TRBJ2-7, with a possible D match to TRBD2 (5 bases). In germline, CDR1 is SGDLS, CDR2 YYNGEE. The V and J ends lost 1 base and 4 bases respectively, with 12 bases between them. The CDR3 sequence is 14 residues long. CDR3 in DNA: TGTGCCAGCAGCGTACGAGACTACCCTTACGAGCAGTACTTC. Its translation is CASSVRDYPYEQYF. Filled out from reference TRBV9 and TRBJ2-7, the complete variable domain reads DSGVTQTPKHLITATGQRVTLRCSPRSGDLSVYWYQQSLDQGLQFLIQYYNGEERAKGNILERFSAQQFPDLHSELNLSSLELGDSALYFCASSVRDYPYEQYFGPGTRLTVT.

This chain uses TRBV7-2 with TRBJ2-7; 9 bases line up with TRBD2. CDR1 and CDR2 (germline): SGHTA, FQGNSA. The CDR3 loop spans 14 amino acids. V lost 4 bases and J lost 4; bases outside the gene matches: 5. The CDR3, as DNA: TGTGCCAGCAGCTGGACTAGCGCTAGATACGAGCAGTACTTC. Translating it yields CASSWTSARYEQYF. Combining the CDR3 with reference TRBV7-2 and TRBJ2-7 gives the whole variable domain GAGVSQSPSNKVTEKGKDVELRCDPISGHTALYWYRQSLGQGLEFLIYFQGNSAPDKSGLPSDRFSAERTGGSVSTLTIQRTQQEDSAVYLCASSWTSARYEQYFGPGTRLTVT.

CDR3 sequence: CASSETSLTQYF. CDR3 DNA: TGTGCCAGCAGCGAAACTAGTCTTACGCAGTATTTT. The genes are TRBV9 and TRBJ2-3; D is possibly TRBD2 (5 bases). This CDR3 is 12 amino acids long. With 3 bases removed from V and 8 bases from J, the gap between germline ends came to 10 bases. CDR1 and CDR2 from the germline V gene are SGDLS and YYNGEE.

The chain couples TRBV7-9 to TRBJ2-3; D ambiguous. CDR1 is SEHNR, CDR2 FQNEAQ, per germline (reference sequence). V lost 0 bases and J lost 2, with 6 bases in between. The CDR3 sequence is 14 residues long. Written as DNA, the CDR3 is TGTGCCAGCAGCTTAGCGCACATCACAGATACGCAGTATTTT. Protein sequence: CASSLAHITDTQYF.

V usage is TRBV7-8 and J usage is TRBJ1-1, with a weak D call TRBD1 (5 bases). Between the trimmed V and J ends, which lost 0 bases and 0 bases, there was a span of 8 bases. CDR1 and CDR2 (germline): SGHVS, FQNEAQ. The CDR3 totals 15 residues. The CDR3 nucleotides are TGTGCCAGCAGCTTAGCGGAAGGGGTGAACACTGAAGCTTTCTTT. It translates to CASSLAEGVNTEAFF. Drawing the rest from reference TRBV7-8 and TRBJ1-1, the complete variable domain is GAGVSQSPRYKVAKRGQDVALRCDPISGHVSLFWYQQALGQGPEFLTYFQNEAQLDKSGLPSDRFFAERPEGSVSTLKIQRTQQEDSAVYLCASSLAEGVNTEAFFGQGTRLTVV.